This T cell receptor (beta chain) was identified during a study of glioma-infiltrating T cells. Findings of the study overall: Very few CDR3 sequences were shared between tissue and blood. Tissue-blood divergence was below expectation in non-neoplastic patients, above in gliomas.

Germline-derived CDR1 and CDR2 are SGHTA and FQGNSA. Trimming cost V 5 bases and J 6 bases, with 10 bases left between them. The CDR3 is 12 amino acids. Comment on this clonotype: No antigen is known for it.

The iRepertoire nested amplicon-rescue multiplex PCR amplified TCR alpha and beta CDR3s from RNA. Tissue mRNA or PBMC total RNA, 100-400 ng, went into one-step reverse transcription and amplification. One entry per CDR3 protein, called by TCRdb with MiXCR from the multiplex PCR reads. The data contain about 140,000 distinct CDR3 sequences, about 39% of them singletons. The sequenced sample was glioma tissue, nonneoplastic brain tissue, or PBMCs (not recorded which). This chain connects TRBV7-2 to TRBJ1-1, with D perhaps TRBD1 (6 bases). The receptor's source is a human donor with low-grade glioma or glioblastoma, undergoing nonglioma brain surgery, or in good health (not recorded which). CDR3 amino acids: CASSGQIPEAFF. The DNA of the CDR3 is TGTGCCAGCAGCGGACAGATCCCTGAAGCTTTCTTT.